This T cell receptor beta chain was found in a study of Graves' ophthalmopathy and Graves' hyperthyroidism. General study results and limits: In blood appeared most of the expanded thyroid clonotypes whose frequency exceeded 0.001.

Remarks on this clonotype: The target antigen is unknown.

Scientists amplified the TCR beta CDR3 regions from RNA transcripts. The first round was an RT-PCR with HTBI primers, and the second round was a multiplex PCR. TCRdb reprocessed the multiplex PCR reads via MiXCR and lists one record per CDR3 protein. This sample has roughly 700,000 distinct CDR3 sequences; roughly 40% occur once, and the top ten carry 40% to 45%. Patients were excluded if they had other autoimmune diseases or uncontrolled infections, and likewise if pregnancy or lactation applied. V lost 4 bases and J 3 bases, leaving 10 bases between the germline ends. There are 13 residues in the CDR3. The germline gives CDR1 LNHDA, CDR2 SQIVND (reference sequence).

This TCR was recovered from an adult man with Graves' ophthalmopathy. Sequenced: peripheral blood. The genes are TRBV19 and TRBJ2-7; weak D call: TRBD2 (5 bases). The CDR3 DNA follows: TGTGCCAGTAGTACAGGACTGGGCTACGAGCAGTACTTC. Amino acids: CASSTGLGYEQYF. The variable domain in full, with the rest retrieved from reference TRBV19 and TRBJ2-7, is DGGITQSPKYLFRKEGQNVTLSCEQNLNHDAMYWYRQDPGQGLRLIYYSQIVNDFQKGDIAEGYSVSREKKESFPLTVTSAQKNPTAFYLCASSTGLGYEQYFGPGTRLTVT.